A selection of T cell receptor beta chains follows, all from one sample in a study of beta chain features in type 1 diabetes. TCRdb's table, derived via immunoSEQ multiplex PCR, lists solely in-frame clones and lacks some. The sample lists about 48,000 clones, under 55% occurring once. Input material: Tregs from blood. These TCRs come from a man aged 30 to 45 with type 1 diabetes. Both conserved end residues are part of each CDR3. Fields, in order: clone size, V gene, D gene, J gene, CDR3 DNA, CDR3 protein. D genes are given only for firm matches. Size values are once, few and many counts, or a class for expanded clones, and some rows have none.

-	TRBV6-5	TRBD1	TRBJ2-4	TGTGCCAGCAGTTACTCGGGACAGGGCCAAAACATTCAGTACTTC	CASSYSGQGQNIQYF
-	TRBV7-6	TRBD1	TRBJ1-3	TGTGCCAGCAGCTTATTCGCGGGACAGGGGTCTGGAAACACCATATATTTT	CASSLFAGQGSGNTIYF
-	TRBV29-1	-	TRBJ1-1	TGCAGCGTTGAATGGTACAGGGACACTGAAGCTTTCTTT	CSVEWYRDTEAFF
-	TRBV28	-	TRBJ1-1	TGTGCCAGCAGGCCGTTCAGGGGGAACACTGAAGCTTTCTTT	CASRPFRGNTEAFF
-	TRBV7-9	-	TRBJ1-5	TGTGCCAGCAGCTTAGATGGCAGGGGTACGGTAAATCAGCCCCAGCATTTT	CASSLDGRGTVNQPQHF
few	TRBV10-3	TRBD1	TRBJ2-1	TGTGCCATCAGTGTTGACAGGGGTTACAATGAGCAGTTCTTC	CAISVDRGYNEQFF
-	TRBV27	-	TRBJ1-6	TGTGCCAGCAGTCCTGTTAGTAGGGAGGGGACTTCACCCCTCCACTTT	CASSPVSREGTSPLHF
-	TRBV7-2	TRBD2	TRBJ2-1	TGTGCCAGCAGCTTTGGGAGGGCCTCCTACAATGAGCAGTTCTTC	CASSFGRASYNEQFF
-	TRBV7-8	TRBD1	TRBJ1-2	TGTGCCAGCAGCCGAGGGAGGGACAGGGATAACTATGGCTACACCTTC	CASSRGRDRDNYGYTF
once	TRBV10-1	-	TRBJ2-1	TGCGCCAGCAGGAGACTAGTTGGGTTAAACAATGAGCAGTTCTTC	CASRRLVGLNNEQFF
-	TRBV13	-	TRBJ1-1	TGTGCCAGCAGCAGGGGAGGCGGGGGGCCAGCTTTCTTT	CASSRGGGGPAFF
-	TRBV6-1	TRBD1	TRBJ1-1	TGTGCCAGCAGTGAACAGGGGGTGACTGAAGCTTTCTTT	CASSEQGVTEAFF
few	TRBV15	TRBD2	TRBJ2-7	TGTGCCACCAGCAACACCACGGGGGGTTTGCACGAGCAGTACTTC	CATSNTTGGLHEQYF
few	TRBV5-6	TRBD1	TRBJ2-5	TGTGCCAGCAGTACCGAAAGACAGGGTTGGCTAGAGACCCAGTACTTC	CASSTERQGWLETQYF
-	TRBV30	TRBD1	TRBJ1-2	TGTGCCTGGAGTGTACGAGGGACAGGGGGAATTGGCTACACCTTC	CAWSVRGTGGIGYTF
-	TRBV6-5	-	TRBJ2-5	TGTGCCAGCAGTGACCCCAAGAGGGGGAGGGTCCCGGACTTC	CASSDPKRGRVPDF
-	TRBV19	TRBD1	TRBJ2-7	TGTGCCAGTAGTACCGGACAGGGAGGATACGAGCAGTACTTC	CASSTGQGGYEQYF
few	TRBV2	TRBD1	TRBJ2-3	TGTGCCAGCATAAGACAGGGGGCGAAAGATACGCAGTATTTT	CASIRQGAKDTQYF
-	TRBV7-2	-	TRBJ2-7	TGTGCCAGCAGCTTACCCCAGGGGCTTTCCTACGAGCAGTACTTC	CASSLPQGLSYEQYF
-	TRBV7-6	-	TRBJ2-7	TGTGCCAGCAGCTTAATCTCCTCCGAGCAGTACTTC	CASSLISSEQYF
-	TRBV6-1	-	TRBJ2-3	TGTGCCAGCAGTCAGAGGACGCAGTATTTT	CASSQRTQYF
-	TRBV28	-	TRBJ2-5	TGTGCCAGCAGTTTTCTGGGAACTCCCAGCGGGGAGACCCAGTACTTC	CASSFLGTPSGETQYF
-	TRBV5-8	-	TRBJ1-1	TGTGCCAGCAGCTCGATATTACAGGGCTCGAACACTGAAGCTTTCTTT	CASSSILQGSNTEAFF
few	TRBV28	-	TRBJ1-2	TGTGCCAGCAGTCCACAGATCATCGGCTACACCTTC	CASSPQIIGYTF
-	TRBV5-1	TRBD1	TRBJ2-5	TGCGCCAGCAGCTCAGGGGGCGCGGGGCAGACCCAGTACTTC	CASSSGGAGQTQYF
-	TRBV15	TRBD1	TRBJ2-2	TGTGCCACCAGTAACAGGGGGCGAGGCACCGGGGAGCTGTTTTTT	CATSNRGRGTGELFF
-	TRBV28	TRBD1	TRBJ2-3	TGTGCCAGCAGTTCCCCAGGACAGGGGAGGGATACGCAGTATTTT	CASSSPGQGRDTQYF
few	TRBV9	TRBD2	TRBJ2-7	TGTGCCAGCAGCGTAGGGGGGGGAGGCGAGCAGTACTTC	CASSVGGGGEQYF
-	TRBV19	TRBD2	TRBJ2-1	TGTGCCAGTAGGTCGCTAGCGGGTGAGAATGAGCAGTTCTTC	CASRSLAGENEQFF
-	TRBV6-5	TRBD1	TRBJ1-2	TGTGCCAGCAGTTACGGAGGACAGGGGGCCGGCTATGGCTACACCTTC	CASSYGGQGAGYGYTF
few	TRBV5-1	-	TRBJ1-5	TGCGCCAGCAGCTTGGTCGCGATCAGGAACAATCAGCCCCAGCATTTT	CASSLVAIRNNQPQHF
-	TRBV7-9	-	TRBJ2-7	TGTGCCAGCAGCTTAGTTAGCGGACCTCCGAACGAGCAGTACTTC	CASSLVSGPPNEQYF
few	TRBV5-6	TRBD2	TRBJ2-1	TGTGCCAGCAGCTTTACTAGCGTCTACAATGAGCAGTTCTTC	CASSFTSVYNEQFF
-	TRBV6-4	TRBD1	TRBJ1-2	TGTGCCAGCAGTGACTCGGCAGGGGGAGTCTCCTTATGGGGCTACACCTTC	CASSDSAGGVSLWGYTF
-	TRBV10-2	-	TRBJ2-7	TGCGCCAGCAGTGAGAACAGGGTCGAGCAGTACTTC	CASSENRVEQYF
-	TRBV5-1	TRBD2	TRBJ2-2	TGCGCCAGCAGCCCGGCTAGCGGGATTGACGGGGAGCTGTTTTTT	CASSPASGIDGELFF
-	TRBV4-2	TRBD2	TRBJ2-5	TGTGCCAGCAGCCAGGGAAAGGCGGGAGGAGAGACCCAGTACTTC	CASSQGKAGGETQYF
once	TRBV5-1	-	TRBJ1-1	TGCGCCAGCAGCGTTGACCGGGTGAACACTGAAGCTTTCTTT	CASSVDRVNTEAFF
-	TRBV28	-	TRBJ1-3	TGTGCCAGCAGTTCGACAGTCTCTGGAAACACCATATATTTT	CASSSTVSGNTIYF
-	TRBV11-2	-	TRBJ2-1	TGTGCCAGCAGCTTAACCGATAGCTCCTACAATGAGCAGTTCTTC	CASSLTDSSYNEQFF
-	TRBV28	-	TRBJ1-4	TGTGCCAGCAGCCCGCCGTTGGGGGCCGGGCCAGAGATTAATGAAAAACTGTTTTTT	CASSPPLGAGPEINEKLFF
few	TRBV18	-	TRBJ2-7	TGTGCCAGCTCACCCACGACAGGAGTCTACGAGCAGTACTTC	CASSPTTGVYEQYF
-	TRBV7-9	-	TRBJ1-1	TGTGCCAGCAGCCCGACAGGACTGAACACTGAAGCTTTCTTT	CASSPTGLNTEAFF
few	TRBV6-1	-	TRBJ2-3	TGTGCCAGCATACCGGGGATACTAACAGATACGCAGTATTTT	CASIPGILTDTQYF
-	TRBV10-3	-	TRBJ2-7	TGTGCCATCAGTGAGTCGATAGGGGCCTACGAGCAGTACTTC	CAISESIGAYEQYF
-	TRBV7-9	TRBD2	TRBJ2-5	TGTGCCAGCAGCTCCAACTCCGGGACTAGCCAGGCGACCCAGTACTTC	CASSSNSGTSQATQYF
-	TRBV6-5	TRBD1	TRBJ1-2	TGTGCCAGCAGTTCCATAGACAGGGGACGCTATGGCTACACCTTC	CASSSIDRGRYGYTF
few	TRBV7-9	-	TRBJ2-1	TGTGCCAGCAGCCCAGTTTTACGAGGGCGCCTGGACAATGAGCAGTTCTTC	CASSPVLRGRLDNEQFF
-	TRBV9	-	TRBJ2-7	TGTGCCAGCAGCGTAGGACAGGCCGGGTACGAGCAGTACTTC	CASSVGQAGYEQYF
-	TRBV10-3	-	TRBJ1-2	TGTGCCATCAGTGAGACTCGGGATGGCTACACCTTC	CAISETRDGYTF
few	TRBV4-3	TRBD1	TRBJ2-5	TGCGCCAGCAGCCAGGGGGGGACAGGGGGCCAAGAGACCCAGTACTTC	CASSQGGTGGQETQYF
few	TRBV6-5	-	TRBJ2-5	TGTGCCAGCAGTTCCGGAAGGAGAGAGACCCAGTACTTC	CASSSGRRETQYF
few	TRBV30	TRBD2	TRBJ2-7	TGTGCCTTGAGATCTAGCGGGAGGGCCGACGAGCAGTACTTC	CALRSSGRADEQYF
few	TRBV7-2	-	TRBJ2-6	TGTGCCAGCAGCTCAGCTAGCGCGCTCTCTGGGGCCAACGTCCTGACTTTC	CASSSASALSGANVLTF